Presented here are 27 T cell receptor beta chains from one specimen sequenced in a study of neoadjuvant anti-PD-1 for oral cavity cancer. Clones were read by immunoSEQ multiplex PCR, and TCRdb kept only the in-frame ones, dropping some. The sample has 15,000 or so clones; about 69% are singletons. This material consisted of PBMCs, taken before nivolumab (anti-PD-1) treatment. These receptors all come from a person aged 40 to 85 with oral cavity squamous cell carcinoma.

V is TRBV11-2 and J is TRBJ2-2; D is possibly TRBD2 (5 bases). CDR1 and CDR2 (germline): SGHAT, FQNNGV. The CDR3 covers 16 residues. V was shortened by 5 bases and J by 3 bases, with 16 bases between the two germline ends. CDR3 sequence (DNA): TGTGCCAGCAGCCCCGGATGGACTGGAGACACCGGGGAGCTGTTTTTT. Protein sequence: CASSPGWTGDTGELFF.

The V and J genes are TRBV5-4 and TRBJ1-2; D call uncertain. Germline CDR1 and CDR2: SGHNT and YYREEE (reference sequence). The CDR3 has 14 amino acids. The V end lost 4 bases, the J end lost 0 bases, and 10 bases lay between the germline ends. The CDR3 region has the DNA TGTGCCAGCAGCGCATCGGGAACTAACTATGGCTACACCTTC. This encodes CASSASGTNYGYTF. The full variable domain, completed using reference TRBV5-4 and TRBJ1-2, is ETGVTQSPTHLIKTRGQQVTLRCSSQSGHNTVSWYQQALGQGPQFIFQYYREEENGRGNFPPRFSGLQFPNYSSELNVNALELDDSALYLCASSASGTNYGYTFGSGTRLTVV.

The J gene is TRBJ1-2, the V gene TRBV5-6; tentative D call: TRBD1 (5 bases). Germline-derived CDR1 and CDR2 are SGHDT and YYEEEE. V was trimmed by 2 bases and J by 3 bases, leaving 14 bases between them. The CDR3 has 15 residues. The CDR3 protein is CASSLGPGGDYGYTF. The CDR3 nucleotides are TGTGCCAGCAGCTTAGGCCCGGGGGGAGACTATGGCTACACCTTC.

The J gene is TRBJ1-5, the V gene TRBV21-1. TRBV21-1 is annotated as a pseudogene. The CDR3 has 11 amino acids. CDR3 in DNA: TGTGCCAGCAGCTACGAGGGGCAGAGGCATTTT. Its translation: CASSYEGQRHF.

The chain employs TRBV6-6 and TRBJ1-4; TRBD1 might be the D (5 bases). Trimming left V 0 bases short and J 7 bases short, with 12 bases between. CDR1 and CDR2 from the germline V gene are MNHNY and SVGAGI (reference sequence). CDR3 length: 15 residues. The CDR3 bases are TGTGCCAGCAGTTACTCGAGGACACGACCTGAAAAACTGTTTTTT. Translating gives CASSYSRTRPEKLFF.

The chain couples TRBV5-1 to TRBJ1-4, with D unclear. The V end was cut by 2 bases, the J end by 0 bases, with 11 bases between. The CDR3 has 16 amino acids. The V gene's germline CDR1 is SGHRS and CDR2 YFSETQ. CDR3 amino acids: CASSFVGPATNEKLFF. The CDR3 region has the DNA TGCGCCAGCAGCTTCGTCGGACCAGCAACTAATGAAAAACTGTTTTTT.

The V gene is TRBV14, the J gene TRBJ1-1, with 7 nucleotides matching TRBD1. V trimming: 4 bases; J trimming: 0 bases; junction bases outside the gene matches: 2. The CDR3 is 14 residues long. Germline lookup yields CDR1 SGHDN and CDR2 FVKESK. Here the CDR3 DNA reads TGTGCCAGCAGCCTACAGGGGATGAACACTGAAGCTTTCTTT. The encoded protein is CASSLQGMNTEAFF.

The gene calls are TRBV5-4 and TRBJ1-2; D is perhaps TRBD1 (5 bases). This CDR3 comprises 17 residues. Germline V gives CDR1 SGHNT, CDR2 YYREEE (reference sequence). Trimming left V 0 bases short and J 6 bases short, with 21 bases between. CDR3 amino acids: CASSLAGTLPLGHGYTF. As DNA, the CDR3 is TGTGCCAGCAGCTTGGCCGGGACCCTACCTTTAGGGCATGGCTACACCTTC.

The chain couples TRBV13 to TRBJ2-7; TRBD1 matches at 8 bases. The CDR3 extends over 17 amino acids. CDR1 PRHDT and CDR2 FYEKMQ come from the germline V gene (reference sequence). J was trimmed by 3 bases and V by 5 bases; bases with no gene match: 15. The CDR3 protein is CASSLSSGTGNVYEQYF. CDR3 sequence (DNA): TGTGCCAGCAGCCTATCCTCCGGGACAGGTAACGTCTACGAGCAGTACTTC.

The genes are TRBV27 and TRBJ2-7; D is undetermined. CDR3 length: 13 amino acids. The germline CDR1 and CDR2 sequences are MNHEY and SMNVEV (reference sequence). The germline V and J ends were trimmed by 4 bases and 0 bases, with 7 bases remaining between them. CDR3 region: CASSSGNSYEQYF. CDR3 coding DNA: TGTGCCAGCAGTTCGGGCAACTCCTACGAGCAGTACTTC.

Details on this clone: Other nucleotide sequences in the sample specify the same CDR3. The chain employs TRBV4-1 and TRBJ2-1; D remains ambiguous. Trimming removed 1 base from V and 0 bases from J, with 10 bases in between. CDR1 is MGHRA, CDR2 YSYEKL, per germline. CDR3 length equals 16 residues. Written as DNA, the CDR3 is TGCGCCAGCAGCCAAGTAAACTTAATCTCCTACAATGAGCAGTTCTTC. It codes for CASSQVNLISYNEQFF.

The V gene is TRBV7-9, the J gene TRBJ1-2; TRBD1 might be the D (6 bases). Trimming removed 1 base from V and 6 bases from J, with 21 bases in between. Germline CDR1 is SEHNR and CDR2 is FQNEAQ (reference sequence). This CDR3 region has 17 residues. In nucleotides, the CDR3 is TGTGCCAGCAGCTTAGACGGGGGAACAGGGTATACAGATGGCTACACCTTC. Protein: CASSLDGGTGYTDGYTF.

The V gene is TRBV5-4, the J gene TRBJ1-2, with unresolved D. V was trimmed by 0 bases and J by 1 base, leaving 10 bases between them. The length of the CDR3 is 15 residues. Germline-derived CDR1 and CDR2 are SGHNT and YYREEE (reference sequence). In DNA form, the CDR3 reads TGTGCCAGCAGCTTGGAGTATGACATTAACTATGGCTACACCTTC. It translates to CASSLEYDINYGYTF.

The rearrangement joins TRBV5-1 to TRBJ2-2; D is ambiguous. Germline assignment: CDR1 SGHRS and CDR2 YFSETQ. The CDR3 is 13 residues long. Trimming left V 9 bases short and J 7 bases short, with 16 bases between. CDR3 loop: CATTQNTGGELFF. The DNA of the CDR3 is TGCGCCACAACGCAAAATACCGGCGGGGAGCTGTTTTTT. The full variable domain, rest sourced from reference TRBV5-1 and TRBJ2-2, is KAGVTQTPRYLIKTRGQQVTLSCSPISGHRSVSWYQQTPGQGLQFLFEYFSETQRNKGNFPGRFSGRQFSNSRSEMNVSTLELGDSALYLCATTQNTGGELFFGEGSRLTVL.

This chain joins TRBV7-9 and TRBJ1-4; the D gene is possibly TRBD1 (6 bases). This CDR3 spans 16 amino acids. Per germline, CDR1 SEHNR and CDR2 FQNEAQ (reference sequence). Between the trimmed V and J ends, which lost 5 bases and 2 bases, there was a span of 15 bases. The CDR3 DNA follows: TGTGCCAGCAGCCCGCGGGGGCTCGGGACTAATGAAAAACTGTTTTTT. Its translation: CASSPRGLGTNEKLFF.

The chain employs TRBV9 and TRBJ1-2; D remains unclear. The CDR3 spans 14 residues. Trimming removed 3 bases from V and 5 bases from J, with 14 bases in between. Germline V gene data show CDR1 as SGDLS and CDR2 as YYNGEE. This CDR3 reads CASSASTGYYGYTF. Here the CDR3 DNA reads TGTGCCAGCAGCGCCTCAACGGGGTATTATGGCTACACCTTC.

The rearrangement links TRBV10-3 to TRBJ1-5, with TRBD1 as a possible D gene (5 bases). The length of the CDR3 is 16 residues. The germline gives CDR1 ENHRY, CDR2 SYGVKD. V was clipped by 6 bases and J by 2 bases, with 17 bases between them. The CDR3 DNA reads as TGTGCCATCAGCGGATCCCCTACAGGTGGCAATCAGCCCCAGCATTTT. Its translation is CAISGSPTGGNQPQHF.

The J gene is TRBJ2-1, the V gene TRBV5-4; D is possibly TRBD2 (5 bases). The CDR3 runs 17 residues. The germline V and J ends were trimmed by 4 bases and 4 bases, with 21 bases remaining between them. Germline V CDR1 and CDR2: SGHNT, YYREEE (reference sequence). In DNA form, the CDR3 reads TGTGCCAGCAGCCAAGATTTGCTAGCCTTCATTTACAATGAGCAGTTCTTC. This encodes CASSQDLLAFIYNEQFF.

The chain recombines TRBV27 with TRBJ2-4, with 7 bases that match TRBD2. Per germline, CDR1 MNHEY and CDR2 SMNVEV (reference sequence). The CDR3 extends over 14 amino acids. Unmatched junction bases numbered 10, after V lost 7 bases and J lost 7 bases. The CDR3 protein is CASTPQGGPNIQYF. Written as DNA, the CDR3 is TGTGCCAGCACCCCCCAGGGAGGGCCGAACATTCAGTACTTC.

The chain carries TRBV27 and TRBJ2-1; TRBD2 matches 9 bases. This CDR3 contains 15 residues. Germline V gene lookup returns CDR1 MNHEY and CDR2 SMNVEV (reference sequence). The trim removed 2 bases at V and 2 bases at J, leaving 1 base unmatched. The CDR3 DNA sequence: TGTGCCAGCAGTTTACTAGCGGGGACCTACAATGAGCAGTTCTTC. This sequence encodes CASSLLAGTYNEQFF.

The rearrangement joins TRBV9 to TRBJ2-2; no definite D call. The ends were cut back, 1 base at V and 1 base at J, with 8 bases in the middle. The germline CDR1 and CDR2 sequences are SGDLS and YYNGEE. The CDR3 spans 15 residues. DNA for the CDR3: TGTGCCAGCAGCGTACTGGCGCAGAACACCGGGGAGCTGTTTTTT. This gives the protein CASSVLAQNTGELFF.

V and J are TRBV7-3 and TRBJ2-1; the D gene is possibly TRBD2 (6 bases). The germline V and J ends were trimmed by 5 bases and 5 bases, with 19 bases remaining between them. Germline values: CDR1 SGHTA, CDR2 FQGTGA. This CDR3 has 16 amino acids. CDR3 in DNA: TGTGCCAGCAGCCCCCAAGAGGCGGGGACTCACAATGAGCAGTTCTTC. The encoded protein is CASSPQEAGTHNEQFF.

The chain is built from TRBV10-1 and TRBJ2-1; TRBD2 aligns across 11 bases. V lost 2 bases and J lost 2; bases outside the gene matches: 2. The CDR3 runs 16 residues. CDR1 is WNHNN, CDR2 SYGVQD, per germline (reference sequence). The CDR3 region is CASSEVGLAAYNEQFF. For the CDR3, the DNA is TGCGCCAGCAGTGAGGTGGGACTAGCGGCCTACAATGAGCAGTTCTTC.

This chain links TRBV7-9 with TRBJ1-4, with 7 bases that match TRBD1. The CDR3 covers 11 residues. CDR1 and CDR2 from the germline V gene are SEHNR and FQNEAQ (reference sequence). V shed 6 bases, J shed 13 bases, and the junction held 5 bases outside the gene matches. The CDR3 nucleotides read TGTGCCAGCAGGAACTGGGACAGACTGTTTTTT. Translated, it gives CASRNWDRLFF.

The chain uses TRBV6-1 and TRBJ2-7; TRBD1 matches at 7 bases. The length of the CDR3 is 15 residues. Germline trimming cut 4 bases from V and 2 bases from J; bases unmatched to any gene: 8. The germline V gene encodes CDR1 MNHNS and CDR2 SASEGT. The CDR3 spells CASSGLGTATYEQYF. CDR3 coding DNA: TGTGCCAGCAGTGGGCTCGGGACAGCGACCTACGAGCAGTACTTC.

V and J are TRBV25-1 and TRBJ1-2, with TRBD1 matching over 11 bases. This CDR3 region has 15 residues. With V trimmed by 8 bases and J by 4 bases, 9 bases remained unmatched. Germline V gene lookup returns CDR1 MGHDK and CDR2 SYGVNS. For the CDR3, the DNA is TGTGCCAGCTATACAGGGACAGGGGGGATCTATGGCTACACCTTC. The encoded protein is CASYTGTGGIYGYTF.

The table lists this clone with a few counts. The chain combines TRBV18 with TRBJ1-1, with unresolved D. Looked up from germline, CDR1 is KGHSH and CDR2 is LQKENI. CDR3 length: 15 amino acids. V was shortened by 0 bases and J by 4 bases, with 12 bases between the two germline ends. The CDR3 reads CASSPPTVWATEAFF. For the CDR3, the DNA is TGTGCCAGCTCACCACCAACTGTGTGGGCCACTGAAGCTTTCTTT.